Following are 3 T cell receptor beta chains from one sample sequenced in a study of Graves' ophthalmopathy and Graves' hyperthyroidism. For repertoire sequencing, the TCR beta CDR3 regions were amplified from RNA transcripts. First-round RT-PCR relied on HTBI primers, and a second-round multiplex PCR came next. In TCRdb, the multiplex PCR reads were re-called with MiXCR into one record per CDR3 protein. This sample has around 1,000,000 distinct CDR3 sequences, with about 35% found just once. The sample comprised peripheral blood or thyroid tissue (not recorded which). The receptors come from an adult man with Graves' hyperthyroidism.

This clonotype was detected only a few times. The chain carries TRBV18 and TRBJ2-7; unclear D gene. Per the germline V gene, CDR1 is KGHSH and CDR2 is LQKENI. The CDR3 runs 12 residues. V was shortened by 2 bases and J by 7 bases, with 9 bases between the two germline ends. In nucleotides, the CDR3 is TGTGCCAGCTCACCAGGGGTTGAAGAGCAGTACTTC. The encoded protein is CASSPGVEEQYF.

Ten or more counts support this clonotype. V usage is TRBV14 and J usage is TRBJ1-4; no firm D call. Germline CDR1 and CDR2: SGHDN and FVKESK. The CDR3 spans 13 residues. The V and J ends lost 0 bases and 4 bases respectively, with 3 bases between them. CDR3: CASSQDYNEKLFF. DNA of the CDR3: TGTGCCAGCAGCCAAGATTATAATGAAAAACTGTTTTTT.

This clonotype was counted many times. The chain has TRBV4-3 and TRBJ2-5; 8 positions match TRBD1. This CDR3 spans 16 amino acids. The J segment lost 6 bases and the V segment lost 0 bases, leaving 9 bases of the junction unmatched. The germline CDR1 and CDR2 sequences are LGHNA and YSLEER. The CDR3 nucleotides are TGCGCCAGCAGCCAAGATGCGAACAGGGGGGTGAAGACCCAGTACTTC. This encodes CASSQDANRGVKTQYF.